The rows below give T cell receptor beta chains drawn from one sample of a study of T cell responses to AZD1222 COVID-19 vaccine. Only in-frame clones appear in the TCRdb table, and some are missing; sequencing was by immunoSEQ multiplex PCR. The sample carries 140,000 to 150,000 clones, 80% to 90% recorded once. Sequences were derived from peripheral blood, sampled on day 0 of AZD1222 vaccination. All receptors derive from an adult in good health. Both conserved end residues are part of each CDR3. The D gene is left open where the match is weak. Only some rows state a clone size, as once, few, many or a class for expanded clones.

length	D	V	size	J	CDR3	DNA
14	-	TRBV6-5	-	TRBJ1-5	CASRLQVGNQPQHF	TGTGCCAGCAGGTTGCAGGTGGGCAATCAGCCCCAGCATTTT
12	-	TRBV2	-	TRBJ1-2	CASTGSYYGYTF	TGTGCCAGCACTGGCTCTTACTATGGCTACACCTTC
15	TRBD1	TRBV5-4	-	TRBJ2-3	CASSSRTGRTDTQYF	TGTGCCAGCAGCTCTCGGACAGGGCGCACAGATACGCAGTATTTT
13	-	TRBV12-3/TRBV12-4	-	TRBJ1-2	CASSPLDSYGYTF	TGTGCCAGCAGCCCCCTGGACAGCTATGGCTACACCTTC
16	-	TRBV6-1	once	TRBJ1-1	CASSEPRQGLRTEAFF	TGTGCCAGCAGTGAACCGAGACAAGGCCTCAGGACTGAAGCTTTCTTT
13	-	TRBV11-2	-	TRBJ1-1	CASSLVRNTEAFF	TGTGCCAGCAGCTTGGTTCGGAACACTGAAGCTTTCTTT
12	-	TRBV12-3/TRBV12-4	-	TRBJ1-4	CASKGWAEKLFF	TGTGCCAGTAAAGGGTGGGCAGAAAAACTGTTTTTT
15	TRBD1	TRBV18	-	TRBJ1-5	CASSPRDRPNQPQHF	TGTGCCAGCTCACCACGGGACAGACCAAATCAGCCCCAGCATTTT
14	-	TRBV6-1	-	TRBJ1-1	CASSERPGNTEAFF	TGTGCCAGCAGTGAAAGACCGGGGAACACTGAAGCTTTCTTT
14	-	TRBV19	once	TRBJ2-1	CASSGRGVGNEQFF	TGTGCCAGTAGTGGCAGGGGAGTAGGCAATGAGCAGTTCTTC
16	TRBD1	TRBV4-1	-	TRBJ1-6	CASSHPARDQGGTLHF	TGCGCCAGCAGCCATCCTGCCCGGGACCAGGGGGGAACCCTCCACTTT
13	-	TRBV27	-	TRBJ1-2	CASSHPTDHGYTF	TGTGCCAGCAGTCACCCGACTGATCATGGCTACACCTTC
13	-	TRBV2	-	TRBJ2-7	CASSFLGGYEQYF	TGTGCCAGCAGCTTCCTCGGGGGTTACGAGCAGTACTTC
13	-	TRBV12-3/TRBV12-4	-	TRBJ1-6	CASSFTDNSPLHF	TGTGCCAGCAGTTTCACGGATAATTCACCCCTCCACTTT
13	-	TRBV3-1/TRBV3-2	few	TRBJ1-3	CASSQELRGTIYF	TGTGCCAGCAGCCAAGAGCTTCGAGGGACCATATATTTT
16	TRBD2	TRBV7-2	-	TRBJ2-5	CASSLDASGSQETQYF	TGTGCCAGCAGCTTAGACGCTAGCGGGAGTCAAGAGACCCAGTACTTC
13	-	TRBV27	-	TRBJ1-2	CASSLSWLDGYTF	TGTGCCAGCAGTTTATCCTGGTTGGATGGCTACACCTTC
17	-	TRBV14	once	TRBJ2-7	CASSQDGYRTGEYEQYF	TGTGCCAGCAGCCAAGACGGGTACAGGACGGGCGAATACGAGCAGTACTTC
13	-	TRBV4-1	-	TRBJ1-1	CASSPLMNTEAFF	TGCGCCAGCAGCCCCCTGATGAACACTGAAGCTTTCTTT
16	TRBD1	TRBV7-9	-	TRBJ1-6	CASSSWDRGINSPLHF	TGTGCCAGCAGCTCATGGGACAGGGGGATTAATTCACCCCTCCACTTT
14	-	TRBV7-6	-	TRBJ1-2	CASSAGTLNYGYTF	TGTGCCAGCAGCGCGGGGACGCTAAACTATGGCTACACCTTC
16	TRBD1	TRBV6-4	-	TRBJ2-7	CASSEGDRDRSYEQYF	TGTGCCAGCAGTGAAGGGGACAGGGACAGGAGCTACGAGCAGTACTTC
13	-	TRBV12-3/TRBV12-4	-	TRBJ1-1	CASSSRGPVEAFF	TGTGCCAGCAGTTCGAGGGGCCCTGTTGAAGCTTTCTTT
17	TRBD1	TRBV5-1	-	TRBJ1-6	CASSPTGAPSGNSPLHF	TGCGCCAGCAGCCCCACAGGGGCCCCCTCGGGGAATTCACCCCTCCACTTT
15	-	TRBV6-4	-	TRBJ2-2	CASSDSRGGGGELFF	TGTGCCAGCAGTGACTCCCGAGGGGGAGGCGGGGAGCTGTTTTTT
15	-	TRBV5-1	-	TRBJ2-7	CASSPGSSGGYEQYF	TGCGCCAGCAGCCCCGGTAGTAGCGGAGGCTACGAGCAGTACTTC
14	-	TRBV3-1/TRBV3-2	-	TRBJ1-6	CASSPTLLGSPLHF	TGTGCCAGCAGCCCTACCTTGTTGGGTTCACCCCTCCACTTT
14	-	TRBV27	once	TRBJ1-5	CASSLAGVNQPQHF	TGTGCCAGCAGTTTAGCAGGGGTCAATCAGCCCCAGCATTTT
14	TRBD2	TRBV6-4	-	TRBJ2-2	CASSASGNTGELFF	TGTGCCAGCAGTGCTAGCGGGAACACCGGGGAGCTGTTTTTT
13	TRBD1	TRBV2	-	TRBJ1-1	CASSGQGNTEAFF	TGTGCCAGCAGTGGACAGGGTAACACTGAAGCTTTCTTT
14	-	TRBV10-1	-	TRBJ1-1	CASSESGVLAEAFF	TGCGCCAGCAGTGAGTCGGGGGTATTAGCTGAAGCTTTCTTT
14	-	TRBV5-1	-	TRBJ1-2	CASSWGQANYGYTF	TGCGCCAGCAGCTGGGGGCAAGCTAACTATGGCTACACCTTC
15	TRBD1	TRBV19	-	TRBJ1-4	CASRRQGAQGEKLFF	TGTGCCAGCCGACGACAGGGGGCGCAAGGTGAAAAACTGTTTTTT
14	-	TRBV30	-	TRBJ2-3	CAWCPWGLGDTQYF	TGTGCCTGGTGTCCATGGGGGCTGGGAGATACGCAGTATTTT
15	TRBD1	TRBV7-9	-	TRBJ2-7	CASSPRDRSSYEQYF	TGTGCCAGCAGCCCGCGGGACAGGAGCTCCTACGAGCAGTACTTC
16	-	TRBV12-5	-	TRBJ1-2	CASGSITGNIRYGYTF	TGTGCTAGTGGGTCGATCACAGGGAATATTAGATATGGCTACACCTTC
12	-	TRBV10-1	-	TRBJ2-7	CASSFDGYEQYF	TGCGCCAGCAGTTTCGACGGCTACGAGCAGTACTTC
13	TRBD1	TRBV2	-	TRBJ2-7	CASSANRGYEQYF	TGTGCCAGCAGTGCGAACAGGGGTTACGAGCAGTACTTC
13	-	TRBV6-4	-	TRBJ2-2	CASRSQYTGELFF	TGTGCCAGCAGAAGTCAGTACACCGGGGAGCTGTTTTTT
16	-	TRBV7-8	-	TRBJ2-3	CASSLGGGIEVYTQYF	TGTGCCAGCAGCTTAGGAGGCGGGATAGAGGTGTATACGCAGTATTTT
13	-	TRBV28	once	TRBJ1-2	CASSLGANYGYTF	TGTGCCAGCAGTTTAGGGGCGAACTATGGCTACACCTTC